This T cell receptor beta chain appears in the sequencing data of a study of blood T cell repertoires in COVID-19. Background on the study: The analysed material was cDNA or gDNA that came from T cells, B-cell-depleted T cells, or PBMCs.

Trimming took 4 bases from V and 3 from J; bases not matched to a gene: 5. The V gene's germline CDR1 is LGHDT and CDR2 YNNKEL (reference sequence). This CDR3 has 14 amino acids. In the source study's methods: From reference gene primer amplification, estimates of nucleated cell counts were derived. Measured with immunoSEQ multiplex PCR; TCRdb has only the in-frame clones, and not every one. V, J and clone size reflect that table, while D and trimming were determined from the DNA. The profile shows hundreds of thousands of clones, around 89% of them singletons. The sample comprised peripheral blood. The sequence came from a woman aged 45-65 years with active or convalescent COVID-19. This chain links TRBV3-1 (or the pseudogene TRBV3-2) with TRBJ1-2; TRBD1 matches at 7 bases. CDR3: CASSPGQVDYGYTF. DNA for the CDR3: TGTGCCAGCAGCCCCGGACAGGTGGACTATGGCTACACCTTC.